These 13 T cell receptor beta chains came from one sample sequenced in a study of beta chain features in type 1 diabetes (dated by TCRdb to about 2018). Broader findings and caveats from the paper: In all four CD4+ subsets, TCRB CDR3 length was moderately but significantly shorter in type 1 diabetes patients.

Libraries were prepared through the immunoSEQ multiplex PCR assay. All of the isolated RNA was reverse transcribed with the High Capacity cDNA Reverse Transcription Kit, so expressed TCRB transcripts were sequenced. As stored in TCRdb, this immuneACCESS dataset retains in-frame rearrangements with V and J assigned. A fraction of the clones does not appear; measured against another copy, unresolved V genes explain less than half of the discrepancy, and the remainder lacks a known reason. Recorded for this sample are about 150,000 clones; 9% to 10% of them occurred a single time. Of the sample, 0.65% to 0.9% falls within the top ten clones. No antigen is known for these receptors. Material for sequencing was central memory CD4+ T cells from blood. Receptors were obtained from a woman aged 25 to 39 with type 1 diabetes.

In this sample, this clone turned up a few times. This chain uses TRBV2 with TRBJ1-3, with a tentative D call TRBD1 (6 bases). The V gene's germline CDR1 is SNHLY and CDR2 FYNNEI. V was trimmed by 7 bases and J by 2 bases, leaving 12 bases between them. This CDR3 has 14 residues. DNA for the CDR3: TGTGCCAGCAAGGCCCAGGGGCCTGGAAACACCATATATTTT. Translation: CASKAQGPGNTIYF.

The rearrangement joins TRBV5-5 to TRBJ1-2; 8 nucleotides line up with TRBD1. The CDR3 runs 14 residues. Germline V gene sequence: CDR1 SGHKS, CDR2 YYEKEE (reference sequence). J was trimmed by 8 bases and V by 1 base; bases with no gene match: 7. The CDR3, as DNA: TGTGCCAGCAGCTTGTTTCAGGGGGCGCGGGGCTACACCTTC. This codes for CASSLFQGARGYTF.

This clone was recorded a few times. The chain is built from TRBV19 and TRBJ2-6, with D perhaps TRBD2 (5 bases). The CDR3 runs to 17 residues. Germline CDR1 reads LNHDA; CDR2 reads SQIVND (reference sequence). The ends were cut back, 3 bases at V and 0 bases at J, with 12 bases in the middle. The CDR3 protein is CASSMRASGSGANVLTF. CDR3 nucleotide sequence: TGTGCCAGTAGTATGAGGGCCAGCGGCTCTGGGGCCAACGTCCTGACTTTC. Complete variable domain (other parts from reference TRBV19 and TRBJ2-6): DGGITQSPKYLFRKEGQNVTLSCEQNLNHDAMYWYRQDPGQGLRLIYYSQIVNDFQKGDIAEGYSVSREKKESFPLTVTSAQKNPTAFYLCASSMRASGSGANVLTFGAGSRLTVL.

This chain joins TRBV6-5 and TRBJ2-2; 9 bases fit TRBD1. CDR3 size: 14 residues. V was pared by 6 bases and J by 4 bases, with 3 bases of the junction left unmatched. The germline V gene has CDR1 MNHEY and CDR2 SVGAGI. The CDR3 spells CASRGQGFTGELFF. CDR3 coding DNA: TGTGCCAGCAGGGGACAGGGATTCACCGGGGAGCTGTTTTTT.

This clone was counted a few times. The V and J genes are TRBV19 and TRBJ1-2; perhaps TRBD1 as D (5 bases). Germline CDR1 LNHDA, CDR2 SQIVND (reference sequence). CDR3 length: 13 amino acids. Trimming left V 7 bases short and J 3 bases short, with 12 bases between. In DNA form, the CDR3 reads TGTGCCAGTACCGCGGGGGTGTACTATGGCTACACCTTC. Protein: CASTAGVYYGYTF.

This clone turned up a few times. CDR3 region: CASRPLTGGNEQFF. In DNA, the CDR3 is TGCGCCAGCAGACCTTTGACAGGGGGCAATGAGCAGTTCTTC. The chain couples TRBV5-1 to TRBJ2-1; 9 bases agree with TRBD1. The V segment lost 5 bases and the J segment 6 bases; nucleotides outside the gene matches: 6. The CDR3 totals 14 residues. CDR1 is SGHRS and CDR2 is YFSETQ in the germline V gene.

This clone has a handful of counts. DNA for the CDR3: TGTGCCAGCAGTTACTGGGACAGGCAAGAGACCCAGTACTTC. Translation gives CASSYWDRQETQYF. V usage is TRBV6-5 and J usage is TRBJ2-5; 8 bases line up with TRBD1. After removal of 1 base from V and 2 bases from J, the junction contained 0 bases not matched to a gene. The germline V gene has CDR1 MNHEY and CDR2 SVGAGI. This CDR3 region has 14 residues.

As DNA, the CDR3 is TGTGCCAGCAGCGTAGACAGCAACACTGAAGCTTTCTTT. Translation: CASSVDSNTEAFF. The rearrangement uses TRBV9 and TRBJ1-1; no reliable D call. Deletions cut 0 bases from V and 2 bases from J, with 5 bases between. CDR3 length: 13 amino acids. Per germline, CDR1 SGDLS and CDR2 YYNGEE.

CDR3 loop: CAISSGSDTDTQYF. The CDR3 coding sequence is TGTGCCATCAGTAGCGGGAGTGACACAGATACGCAGTATTTT. V is TRBV10-3 and J is TRBJ2-3; TRBD2 matches 8 bases. Looked up from germline, CDR1 is ENHRY and CDR2 is SYGVKD. The CDR3 runs to 14 residues. With 5 bases clipped from V and 2 bases from J, the junction kept 3 bases outside the gene matches.

This clone was observed a few times. The J gene is TRBJ1-2, the V gene TRBV28, with 7 nucleotides matching TRBD1. Germline trimming cut 7 bases from V and 2 bases from J; bases unmatched to any gene: 4. CDR3 length: 13 residues. Germline-derived CDR1 and CDR2 are MDHEN and SYDVKM. The CDR3 is CASTLRGNYGYTF. CDR3 sequence (DNA): TGTGCCAGCACTCTCAGGGGGAACTATGGCTACACCTTC.

This chain joins TRBV4-1 and TRBJ2-7, with 7 bases that match TRBD2. Germline-derived CDR1 and CDR2 are MGHRA and YSYEKL. V lost 0 bases, J lost 6 bases, and 14 bases stayed unmatched. The CDR3 extends over 17 amino acids. The CDR3 here is CASSQEGWGGRLPEQYF. CDR3 nucleotide sequence: TGCGCCAGCAGCCAAGAAGGTTGGGGCGGGAGACTCCCCGAGCAGTACTTC.

The gene calls are TRBV7-6 and TRBJ2-3; 9 bases line up with TRBD2. This CDR3 region has 18 residues. V was clipped by 2 bases and J by 1 base; unmatched bases: 10. Germline values: CDR1 SGHVS, CDR2 FNYEAQ. The chain's CDR3 is CASSLIGSGSVGTDTQYF. The DNA of the CDR3 is TGTGCCAGCAGCTTAATCGGTAGCGGGAGTGTAGGCACAGATACGCAGTATTTT.

Only a few counts were recorded for this clone. The gene calls are TRBV11-2 and TRBJ2-5, with 7 bases that match TRBD1. The CDR3 contains 15 residues. Per germline, CDR1 SGHAT and CDR2 FQNNGV. Trimming at V came to 5 bases and at J to 5 bases, leaving 11 bases not matched to a gene. CDR3 sequence: CASSPSTGSVETQYF. The DNA of the CDR3 is TGTGCCAGCAGCCCATCGACAGGGAGCGTCGAGACCCAGTACTTC.